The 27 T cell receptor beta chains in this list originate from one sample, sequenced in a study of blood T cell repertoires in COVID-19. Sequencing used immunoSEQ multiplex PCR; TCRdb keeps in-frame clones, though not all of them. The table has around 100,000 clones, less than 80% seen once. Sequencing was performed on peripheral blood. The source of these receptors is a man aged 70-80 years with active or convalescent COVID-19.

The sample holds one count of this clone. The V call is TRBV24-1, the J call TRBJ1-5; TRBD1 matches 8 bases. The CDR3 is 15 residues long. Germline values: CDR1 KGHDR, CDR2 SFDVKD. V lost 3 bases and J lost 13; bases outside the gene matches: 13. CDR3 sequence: CATSDPSGPTGAQHF. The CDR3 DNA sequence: TGTGCCACCAGTGATCCCTCTGGTCCGACAGGGGCTCAGCATTTT.

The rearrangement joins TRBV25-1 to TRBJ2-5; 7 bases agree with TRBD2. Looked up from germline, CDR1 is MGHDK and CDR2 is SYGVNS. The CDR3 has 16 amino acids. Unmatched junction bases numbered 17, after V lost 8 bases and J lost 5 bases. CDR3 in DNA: TGTGCCAGCGCCCGAGGGGTGGGCGGGAGAGGTGAGACCCAGTACTTC. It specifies CASARGVGGRGETQYF.

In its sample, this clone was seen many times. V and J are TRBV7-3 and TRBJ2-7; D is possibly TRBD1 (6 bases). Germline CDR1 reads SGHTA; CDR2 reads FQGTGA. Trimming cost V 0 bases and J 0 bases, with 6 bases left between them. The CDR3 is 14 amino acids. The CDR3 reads CASSLTGGSYEQYF. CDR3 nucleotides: TGTGCCAGCAGCTTAACAGGGGGCTCCTACGAGCAGTACTTC.

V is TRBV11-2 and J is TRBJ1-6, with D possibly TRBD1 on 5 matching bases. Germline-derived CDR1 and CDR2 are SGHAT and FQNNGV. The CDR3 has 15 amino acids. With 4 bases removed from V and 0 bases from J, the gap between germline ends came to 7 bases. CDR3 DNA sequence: TGTGCCAGCAGCTCCGACAGCTCCTATAATTCACCCCTCCACTTT. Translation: CASSSDSSYNSPLHF.

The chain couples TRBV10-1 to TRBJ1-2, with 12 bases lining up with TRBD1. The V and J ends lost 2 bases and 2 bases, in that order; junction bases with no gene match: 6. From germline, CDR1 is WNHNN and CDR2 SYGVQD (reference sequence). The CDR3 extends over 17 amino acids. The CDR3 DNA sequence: TGCGCCAGCAGTGAGGCGGGGGACAGGGGGCGCAACTATGGCTACACCTTC. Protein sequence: CASSEAGDRGRNYGYTF.

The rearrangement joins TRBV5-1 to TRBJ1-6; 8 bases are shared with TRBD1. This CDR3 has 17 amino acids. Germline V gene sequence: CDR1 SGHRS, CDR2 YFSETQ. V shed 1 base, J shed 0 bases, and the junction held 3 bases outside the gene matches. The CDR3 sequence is CASSLQGASSYNSPLHF. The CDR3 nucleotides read TGCGCCAGCAGCTTGCAGGGGGCGAGCTCCTATAATTCACCCCTCCACTTT.

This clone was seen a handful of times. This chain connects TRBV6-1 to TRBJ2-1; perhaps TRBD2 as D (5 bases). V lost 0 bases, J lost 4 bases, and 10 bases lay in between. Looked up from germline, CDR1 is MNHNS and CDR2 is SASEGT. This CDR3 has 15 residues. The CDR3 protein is CASSEASRRYNEQFF. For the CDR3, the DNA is TGTGCCAGCAGTGAAGCGTCTCGGAGGTACAATGAGCAGTTCTTC.

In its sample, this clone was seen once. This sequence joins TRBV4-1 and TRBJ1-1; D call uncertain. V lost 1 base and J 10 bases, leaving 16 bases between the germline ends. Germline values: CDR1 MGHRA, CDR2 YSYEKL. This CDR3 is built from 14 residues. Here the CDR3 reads CASSQGQGPEAAFF. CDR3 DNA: TGCGCCAGCAGCCAAGGTCAAGGGCCGGAGGCAGCTTTCTTT.

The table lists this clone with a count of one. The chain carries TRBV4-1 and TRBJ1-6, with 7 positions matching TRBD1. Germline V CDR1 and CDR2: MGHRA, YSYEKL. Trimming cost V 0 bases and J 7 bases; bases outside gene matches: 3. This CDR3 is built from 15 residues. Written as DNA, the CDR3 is TGCGCCAGCAGCCAAGATGACAGGGTAAATTCACCCCTCCACTTT. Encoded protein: CASSQDDRVNSPLHF.

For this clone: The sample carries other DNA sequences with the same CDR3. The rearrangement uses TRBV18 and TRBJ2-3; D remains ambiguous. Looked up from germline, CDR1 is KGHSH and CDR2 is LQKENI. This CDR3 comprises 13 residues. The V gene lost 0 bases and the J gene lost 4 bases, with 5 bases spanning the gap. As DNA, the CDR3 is TGTGCCAGCTCACCACCGTCTGCAGATACGCAGTATTTT. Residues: CASSPPSADTQYF.

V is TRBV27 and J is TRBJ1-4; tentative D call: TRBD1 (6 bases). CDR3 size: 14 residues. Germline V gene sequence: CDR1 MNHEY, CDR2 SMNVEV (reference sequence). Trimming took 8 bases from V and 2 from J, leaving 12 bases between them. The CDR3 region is CASGGQRTNEKLFF. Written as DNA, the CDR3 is TGTGCCAGCGGTGGACAGCGGACTAATGAAAAACTGTTTTTT.

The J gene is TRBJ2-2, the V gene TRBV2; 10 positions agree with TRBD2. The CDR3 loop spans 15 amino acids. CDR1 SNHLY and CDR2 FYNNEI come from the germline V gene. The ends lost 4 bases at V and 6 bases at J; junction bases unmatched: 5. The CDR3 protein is CASSAASGRPGELFF. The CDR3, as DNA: TGTGCCAGCAGTGCGGCTAGCGGGAGACCCGGGGAGCTGTTTTTT.

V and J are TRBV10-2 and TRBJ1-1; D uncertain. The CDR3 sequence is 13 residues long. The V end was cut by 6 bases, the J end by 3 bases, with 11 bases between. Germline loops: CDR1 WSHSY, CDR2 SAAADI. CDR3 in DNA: TGCGCCAGCAGAGGAGACGGGTACACTGAAGCTTTCTTT. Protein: CASRGDGYTEAFF.

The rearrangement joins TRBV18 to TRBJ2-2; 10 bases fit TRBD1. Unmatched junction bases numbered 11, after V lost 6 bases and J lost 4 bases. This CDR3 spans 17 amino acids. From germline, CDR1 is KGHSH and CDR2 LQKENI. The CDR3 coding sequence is TGTGCCAGCTCCCAACCGGGACAGGGGACACTCACCGGGGAGCTGTTTTTT. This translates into CASSQPGQGTLTGELFF.

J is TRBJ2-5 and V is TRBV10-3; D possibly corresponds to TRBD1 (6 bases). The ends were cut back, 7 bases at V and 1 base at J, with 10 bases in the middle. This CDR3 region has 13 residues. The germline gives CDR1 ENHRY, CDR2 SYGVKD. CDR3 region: CAITRDTQETQYF. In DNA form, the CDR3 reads TGTGCCATCACCCGGGACACCCAAGAGACCCAGTACTTC.

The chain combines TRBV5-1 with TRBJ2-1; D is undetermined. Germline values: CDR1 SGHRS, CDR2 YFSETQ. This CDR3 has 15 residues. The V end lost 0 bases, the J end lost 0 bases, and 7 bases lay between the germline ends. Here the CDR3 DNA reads TGCGCCAGCAGCTTGGGTCTAAACTCCTACAATGAGCAGTTCTTC. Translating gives CASSLGLNSYNEQFF. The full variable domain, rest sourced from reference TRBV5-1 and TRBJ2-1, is KAGVTQTPRYLIKTRGQQVTLSCSPISGHRSVSWYQQTPGQGLQFLFEYFSETQRNKGNFPGRFSGRQFSNSRSEMNVSTLELGDSALYLCASSLGLNSYNEQFFGPGTRLTVL.

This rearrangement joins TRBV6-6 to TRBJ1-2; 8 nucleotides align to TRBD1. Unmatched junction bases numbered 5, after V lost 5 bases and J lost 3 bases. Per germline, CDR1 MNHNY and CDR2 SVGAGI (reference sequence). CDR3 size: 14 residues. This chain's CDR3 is CASSVQGADYGYTF. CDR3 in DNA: TGTGCCAGCAGTGTCCAGGGGGCGGACTATGGCTACACCTTC.

The CDR3 reads CASSLSGSLAETQYF. For the CDR3, the DNA is TGTGCCAGCAGTTTGAGCGGGAGCCTGGCGGAGACCCAGTACTTC. This sequence joins TRBV28 and TRBJ2-5; 8 bases map to TRBD2. Germline trimming cut 3 bases from V and 5 bases from J; bases unmatched to any gene: 8. The length of the CDR3 is 15 residues. Germline-derived CDR1 and CDR2 are MDHEN and SYDVKM.

The CDR3 loop reads CASSSGQGLNYEQYF. Here the CDR3 DNA reads TGTGCCAGCAGCTCAGGACAGGGCCTCAACTACGAGCAGTACTTC. The chain uses TRBV7-6 and TRBJ2-7; 8 bases are a match to TRBD1. The V and J ends lost 4 bases and 3 bases, in that order; junction bases with no gene match: 8. Germline values: CDR1 SGHVS, CDR2 FNYEAQ. This CDR3 has 15 amino acids.

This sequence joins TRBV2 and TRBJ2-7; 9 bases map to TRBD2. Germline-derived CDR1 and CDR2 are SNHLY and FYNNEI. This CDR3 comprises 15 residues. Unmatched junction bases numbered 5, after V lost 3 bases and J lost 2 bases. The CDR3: CASSDRAGGPYEQYF. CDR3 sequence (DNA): TGTGCCAGCAGTGATAGAGCGGGGGGCCCCTACGAGCAGTACTTC.

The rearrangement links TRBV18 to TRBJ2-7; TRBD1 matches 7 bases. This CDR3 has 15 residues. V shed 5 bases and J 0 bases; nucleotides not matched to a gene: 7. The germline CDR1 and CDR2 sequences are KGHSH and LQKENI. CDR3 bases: TGTGCCAGCTCAGCCGACAGGGCCTTCTCCTACGAGCAGTACTTC. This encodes CASSADRAFSYEQYF.

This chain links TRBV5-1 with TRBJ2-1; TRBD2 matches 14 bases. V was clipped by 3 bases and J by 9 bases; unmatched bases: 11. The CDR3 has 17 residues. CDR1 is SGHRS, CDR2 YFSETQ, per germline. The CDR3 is CASSSEGRLAGGGEQFF. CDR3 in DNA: TGCGCCAGCAGCTCCGAAGGGAGACTAGCGGGAGGGGGTGAGCAGTTCTTC. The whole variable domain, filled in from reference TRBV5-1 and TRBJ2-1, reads KAGVTQTPRYLIKTRGQQVTLSCSPISGHRSVSWYQQTPGQGLQFLFEYFSETQRNKGNFPGRFSGRQFSNSRSEMNVSTLELGDSALYLCASSSEGRLAGGGEQFFGPGTRLTVL.

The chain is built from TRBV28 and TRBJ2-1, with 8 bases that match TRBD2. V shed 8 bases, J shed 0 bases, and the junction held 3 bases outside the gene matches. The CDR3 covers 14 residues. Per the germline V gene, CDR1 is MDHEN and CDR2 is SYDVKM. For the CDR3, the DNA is TGTGCCAGCGTGCGGGGGGCCTCCTACAATGAGCAGTTCTTC. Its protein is CASVRGASYNEQFF.

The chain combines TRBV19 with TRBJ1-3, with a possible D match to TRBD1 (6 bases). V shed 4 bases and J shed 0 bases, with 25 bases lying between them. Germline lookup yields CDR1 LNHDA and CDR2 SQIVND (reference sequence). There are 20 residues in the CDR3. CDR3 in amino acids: CASSKTSQGRLSGSGNTIYF. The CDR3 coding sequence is TGTGCCAGTAGTAAAACCTCACAGGGACGGTTGTCGGGCTCTGGAAACACCATATATTTT.

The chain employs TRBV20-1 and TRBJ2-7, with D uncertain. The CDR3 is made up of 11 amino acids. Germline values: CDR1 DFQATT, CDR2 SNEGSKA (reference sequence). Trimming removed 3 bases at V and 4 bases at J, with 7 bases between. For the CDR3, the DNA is TGCAGTGCTAGCACGGTTTACGAGCAGTACTTC. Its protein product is CSASTVYEQYF.

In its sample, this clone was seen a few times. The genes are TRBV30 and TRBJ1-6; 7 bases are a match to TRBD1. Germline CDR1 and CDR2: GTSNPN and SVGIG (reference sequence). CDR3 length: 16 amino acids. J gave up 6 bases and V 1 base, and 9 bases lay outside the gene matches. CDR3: CAWSAHRGRSNSPLHF. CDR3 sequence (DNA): TGTGCCTGGAGTGCGCACAGGGGTAGAAGTAATTCACCCCTCCACTTT.

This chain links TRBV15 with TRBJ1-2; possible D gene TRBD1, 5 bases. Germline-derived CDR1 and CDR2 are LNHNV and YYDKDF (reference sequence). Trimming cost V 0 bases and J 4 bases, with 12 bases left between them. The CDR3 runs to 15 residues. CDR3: CATSRDGDRSYGYTF. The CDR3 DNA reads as TGTGCCACCAGCAGAGATGGAGACAGAAGCTATGGCTACACCTTC. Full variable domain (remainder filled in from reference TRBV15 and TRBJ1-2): DAMVIQNPRYQVTQFGKPVTLSCSQTLNHNVMYWYQQKSSQAPKLLFHYYDKDFNNEADTPDNFQSRRPNTSFCFLDIRSPGLGDTAMYLCATSRDGDRSYGYTFGSGTRLTVV.